Listed below are T cell receptor beta chains from one sample, sequenced in a study of OX40 agonist ivuxolimab in advanced cancers. The data were produced by immunoSEQ multiplex PCR, yet TCRdb's version contains in-frame clones alone and is incomplete. The sample shows around 76,000 clones, about 86% of them seen only once. Specimen: CD4+ or CD8+ T cells sorted from blood, collected in a trial of the OX40 agonist ivuxolimab. These receptors all come from an adult with an advanced solid tumor such as melanoma, head and neck, liver or kidney cancer. The CDR3 runs from the conserved cysteine through the conserved F or W.

v_call cdr3_aa
TRBV5-4 CASSLGIQETQYF
TRBV6-7 CASLRRSSGTHYEQYF
TRBV2 CASSRLASNQPQHF
TRBV19 CASSSGLAGSSSYNEQFF
TRBV30 CAWLSLARDGELFF
TRBV13 CASSLRVVDGYTF
TRBV5-1 CASSSAGISEQYF
TRBV2 CASSEVKGESSTDTQYF
TRBV6-6 CASSYAKGFTEAFF
TRBV9 CASSVEGTRNTEAFF
TRBV6-1 CASSEAHGGKWPQHF